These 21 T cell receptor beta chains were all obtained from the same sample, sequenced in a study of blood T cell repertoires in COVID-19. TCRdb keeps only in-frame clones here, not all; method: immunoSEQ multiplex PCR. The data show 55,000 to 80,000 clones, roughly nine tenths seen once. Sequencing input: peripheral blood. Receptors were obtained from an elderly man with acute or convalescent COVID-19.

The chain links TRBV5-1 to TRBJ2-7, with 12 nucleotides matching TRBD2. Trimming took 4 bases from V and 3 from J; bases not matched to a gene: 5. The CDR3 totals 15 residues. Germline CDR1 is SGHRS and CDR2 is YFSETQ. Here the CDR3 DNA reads TGCGCCAGCAGCCCGCAGACTAGCGGGGGCTACGAGCAGTACTTC. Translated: CASSPQTSGGYEQYF.

The CDR3 is CASRREVAEAFF. In DNA form, the CDR3 reads TGTGCCAGCCGACGGGAGGTCGCTGAAGCTTTCTTT. The rearrangement links TRBV12-3 or TRBV12-4 to TRBJ1-1; D is unclear. Trimming stripped 8 bases from V and 6 bases from J, with 13 bases between. This CDR3 has 12 residues.

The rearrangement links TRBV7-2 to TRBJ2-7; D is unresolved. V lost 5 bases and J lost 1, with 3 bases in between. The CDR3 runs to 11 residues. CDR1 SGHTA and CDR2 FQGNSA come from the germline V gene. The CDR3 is CASSPSYEQYF. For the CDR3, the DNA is TGTGCCAGCAGCCCGTCCTACGAGCAGTACTTC.

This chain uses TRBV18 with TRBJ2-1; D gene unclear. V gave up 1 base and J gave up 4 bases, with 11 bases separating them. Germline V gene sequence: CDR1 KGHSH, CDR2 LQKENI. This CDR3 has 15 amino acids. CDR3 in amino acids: CASSPLLEIYNEQFF. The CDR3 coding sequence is TGTGCCAGCTCACCACTTCTAGAGATATACAATGAGCAGTTCTTC.

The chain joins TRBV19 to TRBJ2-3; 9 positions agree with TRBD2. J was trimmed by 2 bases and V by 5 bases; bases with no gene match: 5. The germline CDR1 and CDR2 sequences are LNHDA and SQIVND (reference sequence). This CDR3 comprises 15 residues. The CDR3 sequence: CASSSGLATTDTQYF. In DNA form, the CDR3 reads TGTGCCAGTAGTTCTGGACTAGCGACCACAGATACGCAGTATTTT.

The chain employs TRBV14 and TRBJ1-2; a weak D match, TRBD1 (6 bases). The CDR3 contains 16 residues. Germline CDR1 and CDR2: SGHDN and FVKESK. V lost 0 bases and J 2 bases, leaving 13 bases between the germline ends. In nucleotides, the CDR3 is TGTGCCAGCAGCCAAGATATTTGGGACATAAACTATGGCTACACCTTC. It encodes CASSQDIWDINYGYTF.

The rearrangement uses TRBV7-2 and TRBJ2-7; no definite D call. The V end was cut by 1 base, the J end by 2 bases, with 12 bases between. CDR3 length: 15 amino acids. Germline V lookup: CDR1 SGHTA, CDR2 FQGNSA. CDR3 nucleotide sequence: TGTGCCAGCAGCTTAGACCCGGTTGAGACCTACGAGCAGTACTTC. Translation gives CASSLDPVETYEQYF. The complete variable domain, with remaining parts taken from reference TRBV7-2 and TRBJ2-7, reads GAGVSQSPSNKVTEKGKDVELRCDPISGHTALYWYRQSLGQGLEFLIYFQGNSAPDKSGLPSDRFSAERTGGSVSTLTIQRTQQEDSAVYLCASSLDPVETYEQYFGPGTRLTVT.

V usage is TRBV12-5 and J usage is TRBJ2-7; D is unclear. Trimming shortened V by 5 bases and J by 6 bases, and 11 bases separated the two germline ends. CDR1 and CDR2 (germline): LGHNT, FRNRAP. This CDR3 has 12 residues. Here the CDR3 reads CASGAYTAEQYF. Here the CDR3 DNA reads TGTGCTAGTGGTGCCTATACTGCCGAGCAGTACTTC.

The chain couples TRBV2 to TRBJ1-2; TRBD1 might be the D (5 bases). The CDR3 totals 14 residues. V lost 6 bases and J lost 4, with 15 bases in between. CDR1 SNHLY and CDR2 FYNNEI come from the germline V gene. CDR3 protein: CASRADPGGYGYTF. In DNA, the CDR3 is TGTGCCAGCAGAGCGGACCCCGGGGGCTATGGCTACACCTTC.

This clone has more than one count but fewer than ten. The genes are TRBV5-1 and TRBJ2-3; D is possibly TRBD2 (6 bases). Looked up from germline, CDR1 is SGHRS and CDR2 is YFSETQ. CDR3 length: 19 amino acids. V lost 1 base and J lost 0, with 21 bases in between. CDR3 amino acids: CASSLIGAGLFISTDTQYF. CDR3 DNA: TGCGCCAGCAGCTTGATCGGGGCGGGGTTGTTCATTAGCACAGATACGCAGTATTTT.

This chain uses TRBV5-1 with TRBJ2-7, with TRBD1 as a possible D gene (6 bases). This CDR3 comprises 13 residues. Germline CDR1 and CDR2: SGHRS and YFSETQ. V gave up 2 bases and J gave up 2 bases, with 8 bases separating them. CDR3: CASSFGQTYEQYF. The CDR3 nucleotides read TGCGCCAGCAGCTTCGGACAGACCTACGAGCAGTACTTC.

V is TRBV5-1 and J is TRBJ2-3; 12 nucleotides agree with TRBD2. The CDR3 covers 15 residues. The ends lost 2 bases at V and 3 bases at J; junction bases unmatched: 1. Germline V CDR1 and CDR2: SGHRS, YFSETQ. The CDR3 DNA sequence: TGCGCCAGCAGCTTACTAGCGGGGGGTACAGATACGCAGTATTTT. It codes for CASSLLAGGTDTQYF.

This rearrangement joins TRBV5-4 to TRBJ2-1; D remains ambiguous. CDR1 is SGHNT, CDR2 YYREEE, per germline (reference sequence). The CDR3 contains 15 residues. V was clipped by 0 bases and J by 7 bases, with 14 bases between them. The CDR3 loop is CASSLESATGNEQFF. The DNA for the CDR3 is TGTGCCAGCAGCTTGGAAAGCGCGACCGGTAATGAGCAGTTCTTC.

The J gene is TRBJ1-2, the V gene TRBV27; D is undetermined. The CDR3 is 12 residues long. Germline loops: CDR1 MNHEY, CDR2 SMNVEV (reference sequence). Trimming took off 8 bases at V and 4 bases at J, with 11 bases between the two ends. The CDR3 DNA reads TGTGCCAGCTTTACAGCAATCTATGGCTACACCTTC. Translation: CASFTAIYGYTF.

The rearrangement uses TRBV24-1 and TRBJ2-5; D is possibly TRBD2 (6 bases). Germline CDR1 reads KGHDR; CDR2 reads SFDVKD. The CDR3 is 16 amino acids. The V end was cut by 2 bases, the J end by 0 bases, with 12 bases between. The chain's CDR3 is CATSDSGTQNQETQYF. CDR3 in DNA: TGTGCCACCAGTGATTCCGGGACTCAAAACCAAGAGACCCAGTACTTC.

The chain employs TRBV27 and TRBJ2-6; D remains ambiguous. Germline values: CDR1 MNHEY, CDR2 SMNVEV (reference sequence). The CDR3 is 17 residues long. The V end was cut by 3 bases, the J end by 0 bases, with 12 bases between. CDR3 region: CASSLKSTISGANVLTF. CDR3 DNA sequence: TGTGCCAGCAGTTTGAAGTCCACAATCTCTGGGGCCAACGTCCTGACTTTC.

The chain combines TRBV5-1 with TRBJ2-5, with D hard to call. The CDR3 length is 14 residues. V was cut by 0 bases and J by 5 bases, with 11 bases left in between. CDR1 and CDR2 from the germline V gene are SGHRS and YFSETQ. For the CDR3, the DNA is TGCGCCAGCAGCTTGGGAGCGTTTCGGGAGACCCAGTACTTC. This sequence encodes CASSLGAFRETQYF.

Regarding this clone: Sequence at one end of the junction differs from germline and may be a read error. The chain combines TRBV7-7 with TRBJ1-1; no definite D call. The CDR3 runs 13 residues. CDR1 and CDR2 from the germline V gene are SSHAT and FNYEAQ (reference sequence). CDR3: CASSLSEDTEAFF. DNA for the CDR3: TGTGCTAGCAGCTTATCCGAGGACACTGAAGCTTTCTTT.

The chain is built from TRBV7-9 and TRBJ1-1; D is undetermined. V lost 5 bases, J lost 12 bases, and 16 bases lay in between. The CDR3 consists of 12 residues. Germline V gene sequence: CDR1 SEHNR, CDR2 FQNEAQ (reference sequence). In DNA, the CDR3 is TGTGCCAGCAGCCCAAGCCCGGGGAGCCCTTTCTTT. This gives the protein CASSPSPGSPFF.

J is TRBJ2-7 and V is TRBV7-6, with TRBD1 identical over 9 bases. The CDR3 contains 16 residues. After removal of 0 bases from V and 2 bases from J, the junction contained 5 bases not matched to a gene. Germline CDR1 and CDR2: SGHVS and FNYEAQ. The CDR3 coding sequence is TGTGCCAGCAGCTTAGCCTCCGGGACAGGGACCTACGAGCAGTACTTC. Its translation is CASSLASGTGTYEQYF.

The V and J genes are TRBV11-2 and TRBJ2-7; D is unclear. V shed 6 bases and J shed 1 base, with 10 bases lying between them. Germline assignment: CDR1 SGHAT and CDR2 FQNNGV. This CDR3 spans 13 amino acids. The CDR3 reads CASRPFGSYEQYF. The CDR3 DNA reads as TGTGCCAGCAGGCCCTTCGGGTCCTACGAGCAGTACTTC.